Following are 25 T cell receptor beta chains from one sample sequenced in a study of a mutant IDH1 vaccine in newly diagnosed glioma. The antigens of these receptors remain unknown. Repertoires were generated with immunoSEQ multiplex PCR, while TCRdb's copy carries only in-frame clones and drops some. Found here are some 33,000 clones, about four fifths of them singletons; the top ten hold roughly 14%. Sample time point: week 35, safety follow-up. With topical imiquimod, each dose of the vaccine consisted of 300 ug of mutant IDH1 20-mer peptide. The source was PBMCs, collected from a glioma patient whose treatment included an IDH1 peptide vaccine. Receptor source: a man aged 25 to 40 with glioma.

In this sample, this clone is medium-sized (0.01 to 0.1%). This chain connects TRBV11-2 to TRBJ2-3; TRBD1 matches at 7 bases. The CDR3 is made up of 16 amino acids. Looked up from germline, CDR1 is SGHAT and CDR2 is FQNNGV. Germline trimming cut 5 bases from V and 0 bases from J; bases unmatched to any gene: 8. The CDR3 region has the DNA TGTGCCAGCAGCCCTCGACAGGGCGGGAGCACAGATACGCAGTATTTT. As protein: CASSPRQGGSTDTQYF.

The rearrangement links TRBV19 to TRBJ1-1, with 8 nucleotides matching TRBD1. The CDR3 totals 14 residues. V shed 6 bases, J shed 4 bases, and the junction held 7 bases outside the gene matches. Per the germline V gene, CDR1 is LNHDA and CDR2 is SQIVND (reference sequence). The CDR3 loop is CASSQDRAGTEAFF. The DNA for the CDR3 is TGTGCCAGTAGCCAGGACAGGGCGGGCACTGAAGCTTTCTTT.

The chain uses TRBV11-2 and TRBJ1-1; D possibly corresponds to TRBD1 (5 bases). V was clipped by 5 bases and J by 1 base, with 14 bases between them. CDR1 SGHAT and CDR2 FQNNGV come from the germline V gene. The CDR3 spans 15 residues. The DNA of the CDR3 is TGTGCCAGCAGCCCCCTGACAGCTGGGAACACTGAAGCTTTCTTT. Amino acids: CASSPLTAGNTEAFF.

The chain joins TRBV6-5 to TRBJ1-2; the D is unclear. This CDR3 is 14 amino acids long. Trimming left V 2 bases short and J 2 bases short, with 9 bases between. Germline values: CDR1 MNHEY, CDR2 SVGAGI. As DNA, the CDR3 is TGTGCCAGCAGTTACAGGGAGATAAACTATGGCTACACCTTC. It yields the protein CASSYREINYGYTF.

V gene TRBV21-1 combines with J gene TRBJ1-5; TRBD1 reflects the table's D call only, with no check against the DNA. TRBV21-1 is tagged as a pseudogene. The CDR3 contains 15 residues. The CDR3 spells CASQQGGCGNQPQHF. CDR3 sequence (DNA): TGTGCCAGCCAGCAAGGGGGCTGCGGCAATCAGCCCCAGCATTTT.

The gene calls are TRBV19 and TRBJ2-2; D gene ambiguous. Germline CDR1 LNHDA, CDR2 SQIVND (reference sequence). Between the trimmed V and J ends, which lost 7 bases and 5 bases, there was a span of 11 bases. The CDR3 length is 13 residues. The CDR3 here is CASNGQRTGELFF. CDR3 sequence (DNA): TGTGCCAGTAACGGGCAACGAACCGGGGAGCTGTTTTTT.

The rearrangement links TRBV10-3 to TRBJ2-7, with D possibly TRBD1 on 6 matching bases. Germline V CDR1 and CDR2: ENHRY, SYGVKD. This CDR3 has 15 residues. Trimming took off 3 bases at V and 7 bases at J, with 19 bases between the two ends. The CDR3 protein is CAISDPSGTSWEQYF. The CDR3 region has the DNA TGTGCCATCAGTGACCCTTCGGGGACATCTTGGGAGCAGTACTTC.

The chain is built from TRBV29-1 and TRBJ2-5; possibly TRBD1 for D (5 bases). Germline CDR1 reads SQVTM; CDR2 reads ANQGSEA. This CDR3 is built from 14 residues. The V end lost 0 bases, the J end lost 3 bases, and 11 bases lay between the germline ends. The CDR3 here is CSVEDRQGKETQYF. DNA for the CDR3: TGCAGCGTTGAAGATCGCCAGGGTAAAGAGACCCAGTACTTC. Filled out from reference TRBV29-1 and TRBJ2-5, the complete variable domain reads SAVISQKPSRDICQRGTSLTIQCQVDSQVTMMFWYRQQPGQSLTLIATANQGSEATYESGFVIDKFPISRPNLTFSTLTVSNMSPEDSSIYLCSVEDRQGKETQYFGPGTRLLVL.

This chain uses TRBV5-5 with TRBJ1-2, with D perhaps matching TRBD1 (6 bases). The CDR3 runs 15 residues. Trimming took off 4 bases at V and 4 bases at J, with 17 bases between the two ends. Germline V gene data show CDR1 as SGHKS and CDR2 as YYEKEE (reference sequence). DNA of the CDR3: TGTGCCAGCAGCCCCGGGTCAGGGGAAGGCTATGGCTACACCTTC. Protein sequence: CASSPGSGEGYGYTF.

The sample holds one count of this clone. The rearrangement joins TRBV6-5 to TRBJ2-7; D is ambiguous. Germline V gene data show CDR1 as MNHEY and CDR2 as SVGAGI. This CDR3 has 13 amino acids. V dropped 2 bases and J dropped 5 bases, with 10 bases sitting between them. Written as DNA, the CDR3 is TGTGCCAGCAGTTACACTTCAGTCCACGAGCAGTACTTC. Amino acid sequence: CASSYTSVHEQYF.

V is TRBV19 and J is TRBJ1-2; D might be TRBD1 (6 bases). The CDR3 extends over 15 amino acids. Germline CDR1 reads LNHDA; CDR2 reads SQIVND (reference sequence). V was shortened by 3 bases and J by 0 bases, with 11 bases between the two germline ends. CDR3 in DNA: TGTGCCAGTAGTATCGGACAGAATACTAACTATGGCTACACCTTC. It encodes CASSIGQNTNYGYTF.

The rearrangement joins TRBV25-1 to TRBJ1-3; D not certain. The V end lost 4 bases, the J end lost 4 bases, and 2 bases lay between the germline ends. CDR3 length equals 11 residues. CDR1 is MGHDK, CDR2 SYGVNS, per germline. DNA of the CDR3: TGTGCCAGCAGTGGAGGAAACACCATATATTTT. It translates to CASSGGNTIYF.

The J gene is TRBJ1-1, the V gene TRBV10-3; TRBD1 might be the D (5 bases). Trimming stripped 7 bases from V and 1 base from J, with 10 bases between. The CDR3 is 13 residues long. Germline assignment: CDR1 ENHRY and CDR2 SYGVKD. CDR3 region: CAITSTENTEAFF. CDR3 DNA sequence: TGTGCCATCACTTCGACAGAGAACACTGAAGCTTTCTTT.

This rearrangement joins TRBV5-4 to TRBJ1-1, with 8 bases that match TRBD1. The CDR3 has 13 residues. Germline trimming cut 10 bases from V and 1 base from J; bases unmatched to any gene: 6. CDR1 SGHNT and CDR2 YYREEE come from the germline V gene (reference sequence). The CDR3 DNA is TGTGCCGGACAGGGCTTCCCGAACACTGAAGCTTTCTTT. Amino acid sequence: CAGQGFPNTEAFF.

This clone was picked up a small number of times. This rearrangement joins TRBV15 to TRBJ2-1; D may be TRBD1 or TRBD2 (6 bases each). The CDR3 sequence is 15 residues long. CDR1 is LNHNV and CDR2 is YYDKDF in the germline V gene (reference sequence). Trimming took 1 base from V and 2 from J, leaving 9 bases between them. The CDR3 loop reads CATSRGGGPYNEQFF. The CDR3 DNA reads TGTGCCACCAGCAGAGGAGGGGGGCCCTACAATGAGCAGTTCTTC.

The genes are TRBV15 and TRBJ2-3; no definite D call. There are 15 residues in the CDR3. The germline V gene encodes CDR1 LNHNV and CDR2 YYDKDF (reference sequence). Trimming cost V 1 base and J 0 bases, with 8 bases left between them. CDR3 region: CATSRVPGSTDTQYF. The CDR3 DNA reads as TGTGCCACCAGCAGAGTGCCCGGGAGCACAGATACGCAGTATTTT.

The chain uses TRBV9 and TRBJ2-2; 11 nucleotides line up with TRBD1. The J segment lost 5 bases and the V segment lost 0 bases, leaving 6 bases of the junction unmatched. The CDR3 consists of 17 residues. The germline gives CDR1 SGDLS, CDR2 YYNGEE. CDR3 in amino acids: CASSVDLGQGATGELFF. In nucleotides, the CDR3 is TGTGCCAGCAGCGTAGATTTAGGACAGGGGGCTACCGGGGAGCTGTTTTTT.

The rearrangement uses TRBV5-6 and TRBJ2-5; TRBD1 matches 8 bases. The CDR3 consists of 15 residues. Trimming at V came to 0 bases and at J to 4 bases, leaving 5 bases not matched to a gene. Germline V gene lookup returns CDR1 SGHDT and CDR2 YYEEEE. The CDR3 nucleotides read TGTGCCAGCAGCTTGGGGACAGGGAGTAGAGAGACCCAGTACTTC. It specifies CASSLGTGSRETQYF.

This rearrangement joins TRBV9 to TRBJ2-5; TRBD2 matches at 14 bases. The length of the CDR3 is 16 residues. The V and J ends lost 4 bases and 5 bases, in that order; junction bases with no gene match: 7. The germline CDR1 and CDR2 sequences are SGDLS and YYNGEE. CDR3 in DNA: TGTGCCAGCAGCACCGGACTAGCGGGAGGAGGGGAGACCCAGTACTTC. It is translated as CASSTGLAGGGETQYF.

The J gene is TRBJ2-7, the V gene TRBV5-1; possibly TRBD1 or TRBD2 for D (5 bases each). The germline gives CDR1 SGHRS, CDR2 YFSETQ. V lost 5 bases to trimming and J lost 7 bases, with 10 bases between them. The CDR3 is 11 residues long. The CDR3 sequence: CASSTGPEQYF. DNA of the CDR3: TGCGCCAGCAGTACGGGGCCAGAGCAGTACTTC. Based on the CDR3 plus reference TRBV5-1 and TRBJ2-7, the full variable domain is KAGVTQTPRYLIKTRGQQVTLSCSPISGHRSVSWYQQTPGQGLQFLFEYFSETQRNKGNFPGRFSGRQFSNSRSEMNVSTLELGDSALYLCASSTGPEQYFGPGTRLTVT.

This clone has only a few counts. This chain uses TRBV19 with TRBJ1-2; D is unresolved. The V gene's germline CDR1 is LNHDA and CDR2 SQIVND (reference sequence). The CDR3 runs to 11 residues. V lost 4 bases and J 4 bases, leaving 4 bases between the germline ends. This CDR3 is CASSNVYGYTF. CDR3 DNA sequence: TGTGCCAGTAGTAACGTCTATGGCTACACCTTC.

The chain has TRBV6-4 and TRBJ2-5; no clear D. The germline V gene has CDR1 MRHNA and CDR2 SNTAGT. The V end lost 0 bases, the J end lost 5 bases, and 7 bases lay between the germline ends. The CDR3 consists of 13 residues. DNA of the CDR3: TGTGCCAGCAGTGACTCAAACGGGGAGACCCAGTACTTC. Protein: CASSDSNGETQYF.

The chain links TRBV4-2 to TRBJ2-7; D ambiguous. The CDR3 is 16 residues long. Trimming cost V 1 base and J 1 base, with 14 bases left between them. Germline CDR1 LGHNA, CDR2 YNFKEQ. Here the CDR3 reads CASSQVASLTSYEQYF. CDR3 DNA sequence: TGTGCCAGCAGCCAAGTGGCGAGTCTGACTTCCTACGAGCAGTACTTC.

This clone has just a few counts. This chain uses TRBV28 with TRBJ1-1; no firm D call. The CDR3 extends over 13 amino acids. With 5 bases removed from V and 1 base from J, the gap between germline ends came to 8 bases. The germline V gene encodes CDR1 MDHEN and CDR2 SYDVKM. CDR3 region: CASSTPGNTEAFF. The CDR3 DNA reads TGTGCCAGCAGTACCCCAGGGAACACTGAAGCTTTCTTT. The full variable domain, rest sourced from reference TRBV28 and TRBJ1-1, is DVKVTQSSRYLVKRTGEKVFLECVQDMDHENMFWYRQDPGLGLRLIYFSYDVKMKEKGDIPEGYSVSREKKERFSLILESASTNQTSMYLCASSTPGNTEAFFGQGTRLTVV.

The chain is built from TRBV4-1 and TRBJ1-2; D might be TRBD1 (6 bases). There are 15 residues in the CDR3. In germline, CDR1 is MGHRA, CDR2 YSYEKL. The V and J ends lost 0 bases and 2 bases respectively, with 10 bases between them. In DNA, the CDR3 is TGCGCCAGCAGCCAAGATCGGGGGGGCAACTATGGCTACACCTTC. It yields the protein CASSQDRGGNYGYTF.